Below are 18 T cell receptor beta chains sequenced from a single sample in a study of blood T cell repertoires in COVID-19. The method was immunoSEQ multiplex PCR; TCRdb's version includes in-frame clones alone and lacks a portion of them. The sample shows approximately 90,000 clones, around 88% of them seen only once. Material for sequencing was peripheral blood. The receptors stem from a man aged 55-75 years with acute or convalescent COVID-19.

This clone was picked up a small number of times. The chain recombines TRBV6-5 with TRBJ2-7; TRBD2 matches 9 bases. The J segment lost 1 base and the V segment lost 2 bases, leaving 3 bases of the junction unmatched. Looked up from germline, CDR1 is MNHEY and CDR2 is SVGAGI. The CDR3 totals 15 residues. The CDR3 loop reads CASSYETSGSYEQYF. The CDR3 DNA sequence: TGTGCCAGCAGTTACGAGACTAGCGGATCCTACGAGCAGTACTTC.

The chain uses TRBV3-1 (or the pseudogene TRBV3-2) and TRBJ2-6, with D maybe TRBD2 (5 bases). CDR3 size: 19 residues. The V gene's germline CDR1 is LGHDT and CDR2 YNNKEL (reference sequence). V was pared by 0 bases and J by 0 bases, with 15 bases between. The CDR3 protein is CASSQERRSFSSGANVLTF. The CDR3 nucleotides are TGTGCCAGCAGCCAAGAAAGGAGGAGTTTTAGCTCTGGGGCCAACGTCCTGACTTTC.

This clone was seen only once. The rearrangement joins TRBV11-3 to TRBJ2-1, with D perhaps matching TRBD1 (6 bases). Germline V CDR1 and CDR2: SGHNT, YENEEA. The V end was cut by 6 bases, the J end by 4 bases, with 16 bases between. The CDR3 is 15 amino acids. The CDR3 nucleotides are TGTGCCAGCAGTCTATCCGGGACAAAGTACAATGAGCAGTTCTTC. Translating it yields CASSLSGTKYNEQFF.

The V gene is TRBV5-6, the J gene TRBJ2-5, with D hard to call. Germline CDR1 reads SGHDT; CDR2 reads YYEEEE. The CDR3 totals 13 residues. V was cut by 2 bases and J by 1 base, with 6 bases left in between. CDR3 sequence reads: CASSFSVQETQYF. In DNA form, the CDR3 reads TGTGCCAGCAGCTTCTCGGTCCAAGAGACCCAGTACTTC.

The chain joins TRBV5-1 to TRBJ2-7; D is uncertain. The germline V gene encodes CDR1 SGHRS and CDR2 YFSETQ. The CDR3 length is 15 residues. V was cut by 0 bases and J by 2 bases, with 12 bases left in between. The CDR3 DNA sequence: TGCGCCAGCAGCTTGGAAATCGGTACCCCCTACGAGCAGTACTTC. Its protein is CASSLEIGTPYEQYF.

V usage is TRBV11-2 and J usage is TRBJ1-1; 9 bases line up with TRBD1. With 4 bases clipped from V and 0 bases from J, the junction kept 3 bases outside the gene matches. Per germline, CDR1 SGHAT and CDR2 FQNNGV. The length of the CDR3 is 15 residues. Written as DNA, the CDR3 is TGTGCCAGCAGCTCCTGGACAGGGGTGAACACTGAAGCTTTCTTT. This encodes CASSSWTGVNTEAFF.

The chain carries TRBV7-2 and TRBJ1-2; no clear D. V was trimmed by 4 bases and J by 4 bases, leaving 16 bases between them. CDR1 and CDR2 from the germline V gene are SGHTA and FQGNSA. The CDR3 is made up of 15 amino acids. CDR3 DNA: TGTGCCAGCAGCTCCCGACTGATGGAATTCTATGGCTACACCTTC. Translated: CASSSRLMEFYGYTF.

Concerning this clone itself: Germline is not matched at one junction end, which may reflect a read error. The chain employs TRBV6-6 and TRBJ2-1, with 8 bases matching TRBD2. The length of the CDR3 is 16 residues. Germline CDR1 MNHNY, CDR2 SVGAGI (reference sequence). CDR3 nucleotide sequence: TGTGCCAGCAGTTTCGGGAGGGGGGACTCCAACAATGAGCAGTTCTTC. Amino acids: CASSFGRGDSNNEQFF.

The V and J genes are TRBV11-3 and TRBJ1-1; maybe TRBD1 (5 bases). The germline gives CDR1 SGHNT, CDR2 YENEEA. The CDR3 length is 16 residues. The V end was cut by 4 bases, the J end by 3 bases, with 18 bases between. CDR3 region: CASSSYRHVGDTEAFF. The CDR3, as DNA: TGTGCCAGCAGCTCCTACCGCCACGTAGGGGACACTGAAGCTTTCTTT.

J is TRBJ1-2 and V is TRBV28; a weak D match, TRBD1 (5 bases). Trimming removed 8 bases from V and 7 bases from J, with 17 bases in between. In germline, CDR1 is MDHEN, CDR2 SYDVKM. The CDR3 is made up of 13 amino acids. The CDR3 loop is CASRRDPGGGYTF. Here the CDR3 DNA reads TGTGCCAGCCGGCGGGACCCGGGGGGTGGCTACACCTTC.

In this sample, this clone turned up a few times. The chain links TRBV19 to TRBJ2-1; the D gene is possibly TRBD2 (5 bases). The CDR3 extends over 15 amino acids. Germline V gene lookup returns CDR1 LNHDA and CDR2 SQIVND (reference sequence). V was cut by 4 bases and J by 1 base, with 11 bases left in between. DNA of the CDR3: TGTGCCAGTAGTAGGGCTAGCAGGTCCTACAATGAGCAGTTCTTC. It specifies CASSRASRSYNEQFF.

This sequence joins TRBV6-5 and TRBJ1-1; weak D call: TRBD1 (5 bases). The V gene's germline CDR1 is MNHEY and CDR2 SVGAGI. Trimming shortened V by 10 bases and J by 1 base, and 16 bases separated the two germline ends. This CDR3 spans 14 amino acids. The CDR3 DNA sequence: TGTGCCACCCGCCCCGGGGGACCGAACACTGAAGCTTTCTTT. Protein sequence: CATRPGGPNTEAFF.

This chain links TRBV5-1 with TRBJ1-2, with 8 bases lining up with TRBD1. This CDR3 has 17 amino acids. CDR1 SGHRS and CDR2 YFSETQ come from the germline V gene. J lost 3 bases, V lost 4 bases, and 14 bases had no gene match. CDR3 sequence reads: CASSQPDRVNVDYGYTF. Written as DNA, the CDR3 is TGCGCCAGCAGCCAACCGGACAGGGTGAACGTTGACTATGGCTACACCTTC.

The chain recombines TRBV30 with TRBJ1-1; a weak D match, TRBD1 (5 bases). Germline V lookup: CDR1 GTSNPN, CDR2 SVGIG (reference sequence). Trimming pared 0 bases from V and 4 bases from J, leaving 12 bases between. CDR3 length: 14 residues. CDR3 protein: CAWSVLAGTTEAFF. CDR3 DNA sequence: TGTGCCTGGAGTGTACTAGCAGGGACCACTGAAGCTTTCTTT.

The CDR3 loop is CASSQDRDRGHEQYF. The DNA of the CDR3 is TGTGCCAGCAGCCAAGATCGGGACAGGGGCCACGAGCAGTACTTC. The chain is built from TRBV14 and TRBJ2-7; 10 bases line up with TRBD1. Germline CDR1 SGHDN, CDR2 FVKESK. V shed 0 bases, J shed 5 bases, and the junction held 4 bases outside the gene matches. CDR3 length equals 15 residues.

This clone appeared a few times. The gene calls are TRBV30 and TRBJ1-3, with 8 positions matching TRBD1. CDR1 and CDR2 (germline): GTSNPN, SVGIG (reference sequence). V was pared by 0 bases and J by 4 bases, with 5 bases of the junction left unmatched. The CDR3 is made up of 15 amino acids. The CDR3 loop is CAWSVRTGRGNTIYF. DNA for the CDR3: TGTGCCTGGAGTGTACGGACAGGGAGGGGAAACACCATATATTTT.

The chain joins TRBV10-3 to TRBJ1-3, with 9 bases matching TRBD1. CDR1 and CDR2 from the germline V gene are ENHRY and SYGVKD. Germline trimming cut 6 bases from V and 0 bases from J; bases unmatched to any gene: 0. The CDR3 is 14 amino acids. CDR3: CAIRDRGSGNTIYF. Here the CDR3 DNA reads TGTGCCATCAGGGACAGGGGCTCTGGAAACACCATATATTTT.

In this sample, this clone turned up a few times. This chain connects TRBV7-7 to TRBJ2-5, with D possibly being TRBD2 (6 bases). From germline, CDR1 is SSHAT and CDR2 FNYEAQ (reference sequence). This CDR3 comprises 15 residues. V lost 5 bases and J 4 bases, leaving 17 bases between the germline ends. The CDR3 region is CASSLGAGLVETQYF. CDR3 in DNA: TGTGCCAGCAGCCTAGGGGCGGGATTGGTAGAGACCCAGTACTTC.